The TCR beta chain under discussion was sequenced for a study of T cell responses to AZD1222 COVID-19 vaccine. Generated by immunoSEQ multiplex PCR, the TCRdb table keeps only in-frame clones and is missing some. The sample lists about 140,000 clones; 90% were seen once. Sequences were derived from peripheral blood, sampled on day 0 of AZD1222 vaccination. The receptor comes from an adult in good health.

The CDR3 protein is CASSRQLLGKTEAFF. The CDR3 nucleotides read TGTGCCAGCAGTCGTCAACTCCTTGGGAAAACTGAAGCTTTCTTT. V and J are TRBV27 and TRBJ1-1; no clear D gene. Germline lookup yields CDR1 MNHEY and CDR2 SMNVEV (reference sequence). This CDR3 has 15 residues. Trimming stripped 5 bases from V and 5 bases from J, with 18 bases between.